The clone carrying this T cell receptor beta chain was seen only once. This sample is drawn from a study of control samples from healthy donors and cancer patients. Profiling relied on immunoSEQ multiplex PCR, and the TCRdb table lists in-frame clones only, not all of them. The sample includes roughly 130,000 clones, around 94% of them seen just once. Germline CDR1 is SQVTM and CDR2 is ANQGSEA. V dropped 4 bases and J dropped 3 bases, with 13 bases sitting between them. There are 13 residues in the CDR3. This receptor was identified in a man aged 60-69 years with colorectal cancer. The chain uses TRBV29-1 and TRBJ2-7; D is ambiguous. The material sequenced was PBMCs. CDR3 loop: CSVGVVGRYEQYF. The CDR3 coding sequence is TGCAGCGTTGGAGTAGTCGGACGCTACGAGCAGTACTTC.